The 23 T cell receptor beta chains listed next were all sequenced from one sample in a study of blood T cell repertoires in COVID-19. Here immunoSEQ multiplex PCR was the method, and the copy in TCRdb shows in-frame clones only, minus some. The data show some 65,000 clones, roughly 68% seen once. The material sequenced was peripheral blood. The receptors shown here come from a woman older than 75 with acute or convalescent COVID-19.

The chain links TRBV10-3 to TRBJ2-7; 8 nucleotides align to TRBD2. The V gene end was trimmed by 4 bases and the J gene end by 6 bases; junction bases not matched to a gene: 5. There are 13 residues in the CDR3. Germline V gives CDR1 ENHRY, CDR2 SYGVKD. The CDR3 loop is CAISAGLVSEQYF. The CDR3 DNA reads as TGTGCCATCAGTGCGGGACTAGTTTCCGAGCAGTACTTC.

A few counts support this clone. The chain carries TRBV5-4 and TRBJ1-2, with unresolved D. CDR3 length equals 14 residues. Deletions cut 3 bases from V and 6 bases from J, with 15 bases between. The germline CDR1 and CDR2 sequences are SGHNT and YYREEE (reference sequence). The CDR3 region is CASSYAGYQDGYTF. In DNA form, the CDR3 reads TGTGCCAGCAGCTACGCAGGCTATCAGGATGGCTACACCTTC.

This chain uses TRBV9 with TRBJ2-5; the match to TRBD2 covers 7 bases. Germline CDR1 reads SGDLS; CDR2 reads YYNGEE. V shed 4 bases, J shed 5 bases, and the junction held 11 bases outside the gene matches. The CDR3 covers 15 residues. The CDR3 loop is CASSPYGAGVETQYF. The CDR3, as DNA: TGTGCCAGCAGCCCTTACGGGGCGGGGGTGGAGACCCAGTACTTC.

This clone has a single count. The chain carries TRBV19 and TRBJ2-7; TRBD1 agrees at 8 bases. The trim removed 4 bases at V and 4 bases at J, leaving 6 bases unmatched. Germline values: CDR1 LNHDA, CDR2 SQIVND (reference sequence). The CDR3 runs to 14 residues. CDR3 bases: TGTGCCAGTAGTAGGACAGGGAGTTCGTACGAGCAGTACTTC. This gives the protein CASSRTGSSYEQYF. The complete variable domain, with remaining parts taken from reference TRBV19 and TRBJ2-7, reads DGGITQSPKYLFRKEGQNVTLSCEQNLNHDAMYWYRQDPGQGLRLIYYSQIVNDFQKGDIAEGYSVSREKKESFPLTVTSAQKNPTAFYLCASSRTGSSYEQYFGPGTRLTVT.

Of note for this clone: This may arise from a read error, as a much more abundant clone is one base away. The CDR3, as DNA: TGCCCCCGCAGCTGGCCGGGGGCCGGGGCGGGGGACACTGAAGCTTTCTTT. Its translation is CPRSWPGAGAGDTEAFF. J is TRBJ1-1 and V is TRBV5-1; D may be TRBD1 (6 bases). Germline V gives CDR1 SGHRS, CDR2 YFSETQ. The CDR3 is 17 amino acids.

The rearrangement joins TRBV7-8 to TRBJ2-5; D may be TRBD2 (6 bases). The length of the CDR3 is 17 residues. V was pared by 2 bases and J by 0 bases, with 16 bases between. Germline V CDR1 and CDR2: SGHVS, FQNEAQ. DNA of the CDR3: TGTGCCAGCAGCTTATTACTAGGATTAGCGGACCAAGAGACCCAGTACTTC. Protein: CASSLLLGLADQETQYF.

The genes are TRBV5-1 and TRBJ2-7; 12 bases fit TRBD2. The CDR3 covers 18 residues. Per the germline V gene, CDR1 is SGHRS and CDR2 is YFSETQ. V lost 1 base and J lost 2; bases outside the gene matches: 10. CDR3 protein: CASSLFAGLAGRPYEQYF. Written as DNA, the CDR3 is TGCGCCAGCAGCTTGTTTGCGGGACTAGCGGGTCGCCCCTACGAGCAGTACTTC.

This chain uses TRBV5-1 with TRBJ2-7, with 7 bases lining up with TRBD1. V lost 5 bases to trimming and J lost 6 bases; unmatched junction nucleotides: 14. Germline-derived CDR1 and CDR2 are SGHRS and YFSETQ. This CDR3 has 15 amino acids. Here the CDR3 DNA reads TGCGCCAGCAGGCAGACAGGGCTATCTACAGGCGAGCAGTACTTC. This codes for CASRQTGLSTGEQYF.

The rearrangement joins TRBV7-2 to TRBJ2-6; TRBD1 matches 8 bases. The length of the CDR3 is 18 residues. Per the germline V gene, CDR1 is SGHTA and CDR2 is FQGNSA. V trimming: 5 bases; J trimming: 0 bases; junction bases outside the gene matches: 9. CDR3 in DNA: TGTGCCAGCAGCCCCCGGGGACAGGCAAGCTCTGGGGCCAACGTCCTGACTTTC. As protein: CASSPRGQASSGANVLTF.

The CDR3, as DNA: TGTGCCAGCAGCGTGGACAGGGGTTTATACAATGAGCAGTTCTTC. Its protein is CASSVDRGLYNEQFF. The V call is TRBV7-8, the J call TRBJ2-1; 9 bases agree with TRBD1. V lost 5 bases, J lost 4 bases, and 6 bases stayed unmatched. The germline gives CDR1 SGHVS, CDR2 FQNEAQ. The CDR3 has 15 amino acids.

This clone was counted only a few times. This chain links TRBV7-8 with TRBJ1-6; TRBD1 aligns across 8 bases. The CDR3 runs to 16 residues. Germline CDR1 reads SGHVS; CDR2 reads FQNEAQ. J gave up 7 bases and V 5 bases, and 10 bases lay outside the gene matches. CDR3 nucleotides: TGTGCCAGCAGCCCACAGACAGGGGTGAGGAATTCACCCCTCCACTTT. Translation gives CASSPQTGVRNSPLHF. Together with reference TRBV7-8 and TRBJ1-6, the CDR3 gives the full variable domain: GAGVSQSPRYKVAKRGQDVALRCDPISGHVSLFWYQQALGQGPEFLTYFQNEAQLDKSGLPSDRFFAERPEGSVSTLKIQRTQQEDSAVYLCASSPQTGVRNSPLHFGNGTRLTVT.

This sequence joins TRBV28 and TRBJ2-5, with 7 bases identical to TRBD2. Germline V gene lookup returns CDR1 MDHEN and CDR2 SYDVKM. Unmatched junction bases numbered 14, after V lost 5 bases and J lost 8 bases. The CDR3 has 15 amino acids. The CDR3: CASSHFVGGSETQYF. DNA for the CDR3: TGTGCCAGCAGTCATTTCGTGGGAGGGTCGGAAACCCAGTACTTC.

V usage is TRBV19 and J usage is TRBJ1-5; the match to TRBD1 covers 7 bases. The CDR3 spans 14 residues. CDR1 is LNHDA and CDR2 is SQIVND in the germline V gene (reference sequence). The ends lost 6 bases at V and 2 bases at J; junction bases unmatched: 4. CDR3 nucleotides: TGTGCCAGTAGAAGGGGGCTCGGCAATCAGCCCCAGCATTTT. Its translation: CASRRGLGNQPQHF.

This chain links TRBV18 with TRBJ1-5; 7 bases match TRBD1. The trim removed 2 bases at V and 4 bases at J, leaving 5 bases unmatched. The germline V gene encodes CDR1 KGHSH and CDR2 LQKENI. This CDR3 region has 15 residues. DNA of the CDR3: TGTGCCAGCTCACCAAACCGGGACAGTAATCAGCCCCAGCATTTT. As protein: CASSPNRDSNQPQHF. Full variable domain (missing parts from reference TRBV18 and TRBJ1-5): NAGVMQNPRHLVRRRGQEARLRCSPMKGHSHVYWYRQLPEEGLKFMVYLQKENIIDESGMPKERFSAEFPKEGPSILRIQQVVRGDSAAYFCASSPNRDSNQPQHFGDGTRLSIL.

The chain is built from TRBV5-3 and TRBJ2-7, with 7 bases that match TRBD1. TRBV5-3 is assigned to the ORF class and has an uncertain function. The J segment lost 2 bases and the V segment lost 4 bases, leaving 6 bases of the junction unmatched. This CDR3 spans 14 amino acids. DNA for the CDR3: TGTGCCAGAAGCGGGACAGCTATTACCTACGAGCAGTACTTC. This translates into CARSGTAITYEQYF.

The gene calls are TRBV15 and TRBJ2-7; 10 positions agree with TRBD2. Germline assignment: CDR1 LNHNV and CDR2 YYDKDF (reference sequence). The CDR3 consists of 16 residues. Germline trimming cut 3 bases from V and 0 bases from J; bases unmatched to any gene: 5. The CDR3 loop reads CATSSWASGSSYEQYF. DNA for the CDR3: TGTGCCACCAGCAGTTGGGCTAGCGGGAGCTCCTACGAGCAGTACTTC.

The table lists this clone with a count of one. The CDR3 nucleotides are TGTGCCAGCAGCTTTAACAGGGTCAAAGAGACCCAGTACTTC. It translates to CASSFNRVKETQYF. J is TRBJ2-5 and V is TRBV11-2; a weak D match, TRBD1 (6 bases). Trimming stripped 3 bases from V and 3 bases from J, with 11 bases between. The germline CDR1 and CDR2 sequences are SGHAT and FQNNGV. The CDR3 consists of 14 residues. The whole variable domain, remainder taken from reference TRBV11-2 and TRBJ2-5, is EAGVAQSPRYKIIEKRQSVAFWCNPISGHATLYWYQQILGQGPKLLIQFQNNGVVDDSQLPKDRFSAERLKGVDSTLKIQPAKLEDSAVYLCASSFNRVKETQYFGPGTRLLVL.

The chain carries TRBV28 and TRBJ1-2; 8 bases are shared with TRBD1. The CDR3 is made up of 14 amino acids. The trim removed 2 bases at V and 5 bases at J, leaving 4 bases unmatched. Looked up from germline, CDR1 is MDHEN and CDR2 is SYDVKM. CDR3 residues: CASSLGGQGYGYTF. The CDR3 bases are TGTGCCAGCAGTTTAGGCGGACAGGGATATGGCTACACCTTC.

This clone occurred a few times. As DNA, the CDR3 is TGTGCCAGCAGCCCTAGGCCAAGGGGGTTCACAGATACGCAGTATTTT. Translated: CASSPRPRGFTDTQYF. This sequence joins TRBV7-8 and TRBJ2-3; TRBD1 is a possible D gene (6 bases). Germline loops: CDR1 SGHVS, CDR2 FQNEAQ. The length of the CDR3 is 16 residues. V dropped 5 bases and J dropped 2 bases, with 17 bases sitting between them.

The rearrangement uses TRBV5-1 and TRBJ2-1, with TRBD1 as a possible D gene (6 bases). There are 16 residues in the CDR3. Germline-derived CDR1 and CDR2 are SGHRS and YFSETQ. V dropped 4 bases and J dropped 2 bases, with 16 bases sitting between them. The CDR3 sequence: CASSPRGLMTYNEQFF. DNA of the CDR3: TGCGCCAGCAGCCCCAGGGGTTTGATGACCTACAATGAGCAGTTCTTC.

The CDR3 loop is CASSGTGTSLPNEQFF. In DNA form, the CDR3 reads TGCGCCAGCAGCGGAACCGGGACTAGCCTCCCGAATGAGCAGTTCTTC. The chain uses TRBV5-1 and TRBJ2-1; TRBD2 aligns across 9 bases. Per germline, CDR1 SGHRS and CDR2 YFSETQ. The CDR3 loop spans 16 amino acids. The V gene end was trimmed by 4 bases and the J gene end by 7 bases; junction bases not matched to a gene: 12.

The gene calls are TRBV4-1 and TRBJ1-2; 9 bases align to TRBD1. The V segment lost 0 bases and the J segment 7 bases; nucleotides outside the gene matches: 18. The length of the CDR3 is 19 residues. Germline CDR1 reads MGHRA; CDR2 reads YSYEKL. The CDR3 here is CASSQDGSVVGRDRAGYTF. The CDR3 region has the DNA TGCGCCAGCAGCCAAGATGGATCAGTGGTGGGACGGGACAGGGCTGGCTACACCTTC.

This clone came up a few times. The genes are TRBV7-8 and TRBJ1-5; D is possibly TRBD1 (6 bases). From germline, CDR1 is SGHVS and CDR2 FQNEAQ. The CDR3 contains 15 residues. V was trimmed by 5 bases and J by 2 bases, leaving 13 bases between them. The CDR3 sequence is CASSRRGGRNQPQHF. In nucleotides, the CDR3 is TGTGCCAGCAGCCGAAGGGGGGGTCGCAATCAGCCCCAGCATTTT.